This T cell receptor beta chain comes out of a study of cytomegalovirus exposure and HLA in healthy donors. Overall study findings and caveats: TCR sequences were mostly rare, though some public TCRs occurred in many donors. TCR clusters originating in the first cohort tended to co-occur in the roughly 120 validation repertoires, according to a later analysis.

Note on this clone: Its antigen is still unknown.

The assay was immunoSEQ multiplex PCR, and TCRdb's table has in-frame clones only and misses some. The table shows 150,000 to 200,000 clones, with about 85% occurring only once. Separate from the approximately 700-subject first cohort was the approximately 120-subject validation cohort, to which the donors belonged. Germline V CDR1 and CDR2: SGHTA, FQGNSA. The CDR3 has 16 residues. V lost 2 bases, J lost 1 base, and 3 bases stayed unmatched. The V gene is TRBV7-2, the J gene TRBJ2-2; 8 bases line up with TRBD2. This TCR was sampled from a man younger than 30 in good health and CMV-seropositive. The sequencing sample was made of PBMCs. For the CDR3, the DNA is TGTGCCAGCAGCTTAAACGGGGGGGGGAACACCGGGGAGCTGTTTTTT. The encoded protein is CASSLNGGGNTGELFF.